These 19 T cell receptor beta chains were all obtained from the same sample, sequenced in a study of T cells in Graves' hyperthyroidism and ophthalmopathy. Template material for amplifying TCR beta CDR3 regions consisted of RNA transcripts. TCR CDR3 underwent first-round RT-PCR with the HTBI primer set. TCRdb re-analysed the multiplex PCR reads in MiXCR, keeping a single row per CDR3 protein. Among fewer than 300,000 distinct CDR3 sequences, about 15% were seen once, and the ten largest hold about 30%. Sequences were obtained from blood. The receptor set was obtained from a woman aged 50 to 65 with Graves' hyperthyroidism that later progressed to Graves' ophthalmopathy.

The chain recombines TRBV28 with TRBJ2-1, with 14 bases lining up with TRBD2. The ends lost 5 bases at V and 7 bases at J; junction bases unmatched: 16. The length of the CDR3 is 19 residues. Germline V gene sequence: CDR1 MDHEN, CDR2 SYDVKM. CDR3 DNA: TGTGCCAGCAGTCGACCCGGGACTAGCGGGAGCCTGAGAGGGAATGAGCAGTTCTTC. This translates into CASSRPGTSGSLRGNEQFF.

This clonotype was seen many times. This chain links TRBV20-1 with TRBJ2-3, with 9 bases matching TRBD2. Looked up from germline, CDR1 is DFQATT and CDR2 is SNEGSKA (reference sequence). The CDR3 has 14 residues. The V and J ends lost 6 bases and 3 bases, in that order; junction bases with no gene match: 7. The CDR3 spells CSAPRSGRTDTQYF. CDR3 nucleotides: TGCAGTGCCCCACGCAGCGGGAGGACAGATACGCAGTATTTT.

At least ten counts were recorded for this clonotype. This rearrangement joins TRBV6-1 to TRBJ1-5; D is unresolved. V was clipped by 5 bases and J by 3 bases, with 14 bases between them. The CDR3 loop spans 15 amino acids. Germline CDR1 MNHNS, CDR2 SASEGT. The CDR3 is CASSPTGGPNQPQHF. The CDR3, as DNA: TGTGCCAGCAGTCCTACGGGCGGCCCCAATCAGCCCCAGCATTTT.

This clonotype was seen repeatedly, ten times or more. The J gene is TRBJ2-7, the V gene TRBV11-2, with TRBD1 identical over 10 bases. The V and J ends lost 3 bases and 0 bases, in that order; junction bases with no gene match: 2. The CDR3 sequence is 15 residues long. Germline V gene data show CDR1 as SGHAT and CDR2 as FQNNGV. The chain's CDR3 is CASSFGTGVSYEQYF. The CDR3 region has the DNA TGTGCCAGCAGCTTCGGGACAGGGGTCTCCTACGAGCAGTACTTC. The full variable domain, rest sourced from reference TRBV11-2 and TRBJ2-7, is EAGVAQSPRYKIIEKRQSVAFWCNPISGHATLYWYQQILGQGPKLLIQFQNNGVVDDSQLPKDRFSAERLKGVDSTLKIQPAKLEDSAVYLCASSFGTGVSYEQYFGPGTRLTVT.

On this clonotype: This may stem from a read error, because a much larger clone lies one nucleotide away. The chain joins TRBV5-1 to TRBJ2-6, with D perhaps TRBD1 or TRBD2 (5 bases each). The CDR3 length is 15 residues. Trimming cost V 4 bases and J 4 bases, with 12 bases left between them. Germline CDR1 and CDR2: SGHRS and YFSETQ. The CDR3 DNA follows: TGCGCCAGCAGCGACGGGACGGCGGGGGCCAACGTCCTGACTTTC. Its protein product is CASSDGTAGANVLTF.

This chain joins TRBV11-2 and TRBJ1-2; unclear D gene. This CDR3 is built from 13 residues. From germline, CDR1 is SGHAT and CDR2 FQNNGV. V was trimmed by 4 bases and J by 2 bases, leaving 8 bases between them. DNA for the CDR3: TGTGCCAGCAGCTCTCAGGAGAACTATGGCTACACCTTC. This encodes CASSSQENYGYTF.

This clonotype was recorded many times. This chain links TRBV4-1 with TRBJ2-3, with D perhaps matching TRBD2 (6 bases). Germline assignment: CDR1 MGHRA and CDR2 YSYEKL. V lost 3 bases and J 1 base, leaving 17 bases between the germline ends. CDR3 length: 17 amino acids. For the CDR3, the DNA is TGCGCCAGCAGCCACGGCCGTTGGGGACTCGGCACAGATACGCAGTATTTT. Amino acid sequence: CASSHGRWGLGTDTQYF.

For this clonotype: A read error may be the cause here, since a much bigger clone is one base away. The rearrangement uses TRBV27 and TRBJ2-1; 9 bases map to TRBD1. CDR1 and CDR2 (germline): MNHEY, SMNVEV (reference sequence). The ends lost 6 bases at V and 8 bases at J; junction bases unmatched: 11. CDR3 size: 15 residues. The CDR3 loop is CASSFWDRAEDEQFF. CDR3 in DNA: TGTGCCAGCAGCTTCTGGGACAGGGCTGAGGATGAGCAGTTCTTC.

The sample holds many counts of this clonotype. The chain combines TRBV27 with TRBJ2-5; 7 bases are shared with TRBD1. This CDR3 is built from 14 residues. The junction had 10 bases not matched to a gene; V was cut back by 5 bases and J by 7 bases. Germline lookup yields CDR1 MNHEY and CDR2 SMNVEV (reference sequence). The CDR3 sequence is CASSPRTGGRTQYF. The CDR3 DNA reads as TGTGCCAGCAGTCCAAGGACAGGAGGCAGGACCCAGTACTTC.

Many counts were recorded for this clonotype. In DNA form, the CDR3 reads TGTGCCTGGAACCAGCAGGGGGGCTACAATGAGCAGTTCTTC. Translating gives CAWNQQGGYNEQFF. The chain links TRBV30 to TRBJ2-1; weak D call: TRBD1 (7 bases). The V end was cut by 4 bases, the J end by 3 bases, with 13 bases between. This CDR3 contains 14 residues. CDR1 GTSNPN and CDR2 SVGIG come from the germline V gene (reference sequence).

The chain recombines TRBV15 with TRBJ1-1, with TRBD1 as a possible D gene (5 bases). This CDR3 has 14 residues. V lost 3 bases, J lost 12 bases, and 20 bases lay in between. Germline lookup yields CDR1 LNHNV and CDR2 YYDKDF (reference sequence). In nucleotides, the CDR3 is TGTGCCACCAGCAGGAATACAGAGGCAGGGAGTACTTTCTTT. Its translation: CATSRNTEAGSTFF. The entire variable domain, with the rest obtained from reference TRBV15 and TRBJ1-1, is as follows: DAMVIQNPRYQVTQFGKPVTLSCSQTLNHNVMYWYQQKSSQAPKLLFHYYDKDFNNEADTPDNFQSRRPNTSFCFLDIRSPGLGDTAMYLCATSRNTEAGSTFFGQGTRLTVV.

The table lists this clonotype with a few counts. The chain links TRBV4-2 to TRBJ2-1, with D possibly matching TRBD1 (5 bases). The CDR3 has 13 amino acids. Trimming removed 1 base at V and 5 bases at J, with 6 bases between. Germline V CDR1 and CDR2: LGHNA, YNFKEQ. Here the CDR3 reads CASSQARDNEQFF. The CDR3 DNA is TGTGCCAGCAGCCAAGCCAGGGACAATGAGCAGTTCTTC.

This chain connects TRBV6-2 or TRBV6-3 to TRBJ1-2; 9 bases are shared with TRBD1. The germline V gene encodes CDR1 MNHEY and CDR2 SVGEGT. V dropped 6 bases and J dropped 4; count of bases not matched to a gene: 3. The CDR3 totals 13 residues. The CDR3 reads CASRGQGRYGYTF. The CDR3 coding sequence is TGTGCCAGCAGGGGACAGGGCCGCTATGGCTACACCTTC.

This clonotype was picked up many times. V is TRBV20-1 and J is TRBJ1-1; D is ambiguous. From germline, CDR1 is DFQATT and CDR2 SNEGSKA (reference sequence). The CDR3 is 13 amino acids. Trimming left V 5 bases short and J 0 bases short, with 10 bases between. CDR3 amino acids: CSAGPNLNTEAFF. CDR3 nucleotides: TGCAGTGCTGGCCCTAATTTGAACACTGAAGCTTTCTTT.

This clonotype was seen ten or more times. The chain is built from TRBV27 and TRBJ2-3, with D perhaps matching TRBD1 (6 bases). Deletions cut 5 bases from V and 6 bases from J, with 24 bases between. The germline V gene has CDR1 MNHEY and CDR2 SMNVEV (reference sequence). The CDR3 covers 17 residues. CDR3 residues: CASSPPWGRADQDTQYF. In DNA, the CDR3 is TGTGCCAGCAGTCCTCCTTGGGGGCGAGCCGATCAGGATACGCAGTATTTT.

This clonotype showed up just a few times. The rearrangement uses TRBV4-2 and TRBJ2-7; D gene unclear. Trimming pared 0 bases from V and 4 bases from J, leaving 10 bases between. CDR3 size: 14 residues. Germline V gives CDR1 LGHNA, CDR2 YNFKEQ. The CDR3 reads CASSQESPVYEQYF. In nucleotides, the CDR3 is TGTGCCAGCAGCCAAGAAAGTCCGGTTTACGAGCAGTACTTC.

This clonotype was counted many times. The V gene is TRBV6-1, the J gene TRBJ2-1, with D possibly being TRBD2 (6 bases). V shed 6 bases and J shed 10 bases, with 22 bases lying between them. CDR1 and CDR2 (germline): MNHNS, SASEGT. The CDR3 length is 15 residues. The CDR3 here is CASSRKGGGIREQFF. The CDR3 DNA reads TGTGCCAGCAGCCGAAAGGGCGGCGGGATTCGGGAGCAGTTCTTC.

The sample holds many counts of this clonotype. V is TRBV18 and J is TRBJ1-1, with 8 bases fitting TRBD1. This CDR3 is 14 amino acids long. The ends lost 4 bases at V and 2 bases at J; junction bases unmatched: 3. CDR1 is KGHSH, CDR2 LQKENI, per germline. DNA of the CDR3: TGTGCCAGCTCACAACAGGGGGATAACACTGAAGCTTTCTTT. The encoded protein is CASSQQGDNTEAFF.

This clonotype was observed at least ten times. The chain uses TRBV6-1 and TRBJ2-2; D assignment may be TRBD1 or TRBD2 (5 bases each). This CDR3 is 17 amino acids long. V lost 7 bases to trimming and J lost 5 bases, with 23 bases between them. CDR1 and CDR2 from the germline V gene are MNHNS and SASEGT. CDR3 amino acids: CASTSGTASLRTGELFF. The CDR3 DNA reads as TGTGCCAGCACCTCCGGGACCGCCTCTCTCCGGACCGGGGAGCTGTTTTTT.